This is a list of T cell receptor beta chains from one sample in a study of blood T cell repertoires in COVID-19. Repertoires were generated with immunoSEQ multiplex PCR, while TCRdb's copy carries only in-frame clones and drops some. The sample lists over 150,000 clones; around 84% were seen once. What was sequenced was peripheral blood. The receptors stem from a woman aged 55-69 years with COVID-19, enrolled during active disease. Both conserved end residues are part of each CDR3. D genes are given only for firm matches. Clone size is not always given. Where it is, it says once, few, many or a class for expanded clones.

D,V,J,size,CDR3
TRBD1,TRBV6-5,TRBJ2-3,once,CASSAGTGSTDTQYF
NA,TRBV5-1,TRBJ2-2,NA,CASSSWTVNTGELFF
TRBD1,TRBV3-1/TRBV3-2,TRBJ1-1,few,CASSQEQGRTNTEAFF
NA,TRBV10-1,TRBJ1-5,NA,CASSAAFDQPQHF
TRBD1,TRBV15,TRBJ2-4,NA,CATSTGADIQYF
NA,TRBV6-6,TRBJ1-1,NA,CASSNTGRDTEAFF
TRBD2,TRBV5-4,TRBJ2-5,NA,CASSQPLAGGGETQYF
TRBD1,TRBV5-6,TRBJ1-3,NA,CASSPGTVSGNTIYF
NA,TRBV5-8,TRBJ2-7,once,CASILPVSGLEQYF
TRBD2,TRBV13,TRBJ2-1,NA,CASRLAGLNSYNEQFF
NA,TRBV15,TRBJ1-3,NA,CATSFRGGPGNTIYF
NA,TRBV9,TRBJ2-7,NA,CASSVGDWNYEQYF
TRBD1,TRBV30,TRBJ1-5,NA,CAWSVRDRWNQPQHF
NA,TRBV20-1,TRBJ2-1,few,CSASLRYNEQFF
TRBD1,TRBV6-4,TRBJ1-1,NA,CASSTGGANTEAFF
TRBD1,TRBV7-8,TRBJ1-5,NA,CASLETGGGQPQHF
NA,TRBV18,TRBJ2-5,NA,CASSPPHGLETQYF
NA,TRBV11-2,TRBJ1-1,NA,CASSLFTGNTEAFF
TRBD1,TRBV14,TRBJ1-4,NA,CASSYTTGTNEKLFF
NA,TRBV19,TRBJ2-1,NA,CASSMRNLRNEQFF
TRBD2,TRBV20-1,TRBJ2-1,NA,CSASASGGANNEQFF
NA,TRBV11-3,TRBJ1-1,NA,CASSLSVNTEAFF
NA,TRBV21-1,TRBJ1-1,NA,CASARGTGTVGTEAFF
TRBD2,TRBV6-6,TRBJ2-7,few,CASVFRTSGISYEQYF
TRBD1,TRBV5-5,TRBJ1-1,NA,CASSSGQGGMNTEAFF
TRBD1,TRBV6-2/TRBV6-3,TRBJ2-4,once,CASSPGNGRQGVNIQYF
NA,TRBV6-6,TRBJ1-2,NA,CASDQEAGANYGYTF
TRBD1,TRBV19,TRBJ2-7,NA,CASTKGRTGSSYEQYF
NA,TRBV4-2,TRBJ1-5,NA,CASSAGPNQPQHF
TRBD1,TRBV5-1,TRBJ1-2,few,CASSPGQGYGYTF
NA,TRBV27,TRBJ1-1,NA,CASSPPDRPMNTEAFF
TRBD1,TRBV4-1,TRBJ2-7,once,CASSRSGGGQGLYEQYF
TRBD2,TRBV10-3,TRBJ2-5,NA,CAISGGLADTGETQYF
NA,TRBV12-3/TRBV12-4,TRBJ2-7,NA,CASSGDFSYEQYF
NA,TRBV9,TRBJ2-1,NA,CASSGRGPYNEQFF
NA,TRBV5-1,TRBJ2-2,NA,CASSLNRANTGELFF
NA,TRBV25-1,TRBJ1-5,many,CASSEGFQPQHF
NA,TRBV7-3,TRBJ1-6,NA,CASSLVQGGSPLHF
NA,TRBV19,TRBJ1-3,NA,CASSIAGASGNTIYF
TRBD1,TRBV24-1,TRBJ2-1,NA,CATSARTGTTNEQFF
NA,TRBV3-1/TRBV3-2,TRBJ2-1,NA,CASSQGGGGARFF
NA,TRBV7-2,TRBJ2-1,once,CASSRPQNEQFF
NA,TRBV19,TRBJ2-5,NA,CASSRRGRETQYF
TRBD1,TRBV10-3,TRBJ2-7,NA,CAIKLDRDPYEQYF
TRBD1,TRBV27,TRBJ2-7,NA,CASSFRGQGMHEQYF
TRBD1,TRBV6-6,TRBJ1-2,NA,CASSYPQGDSYGYTF
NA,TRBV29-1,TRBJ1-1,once,CSVEGTVRAFF
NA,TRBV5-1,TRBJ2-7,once,CASSLELSSYEQYF
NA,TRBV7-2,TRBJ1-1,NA,CASSLVLGLNTEAFF
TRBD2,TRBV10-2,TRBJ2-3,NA,CASSETSGGRRPQYF
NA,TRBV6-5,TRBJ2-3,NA,CASKAGGAGSDTQYF
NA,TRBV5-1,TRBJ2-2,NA,CASSLGGQNTGELFF
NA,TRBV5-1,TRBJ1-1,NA,CASSLVGDSGREAFF
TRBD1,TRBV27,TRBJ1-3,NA,CASSYSGQHSGNTIYF
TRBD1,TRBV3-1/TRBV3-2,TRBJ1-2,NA,CASSQEGGRGGYGYTF